Listed below are T cell receptor beta chains from one sample, sequenced in a study of OX40 agonist ivuxolimab in advanced cancers. The method was immunoSEQ multiplex PCR; TCRdb's version includes in-frame clones alone and lacks a portion of them. The data show 55,000 to 65,000 clones, with about 85% seen just once and 2.5% to 3.5% held by the top ten. The material sequenced was CD4+ or CD8+ T cells sorted from blood, taken in a trial of the OX40 agonist ivuxolimab. These receptors all stem from an adult with an advanced solid tumor such as melanoma, head and neck, liver or kidney cancer. Each CDR3 is given with its conserved first and last residue. Fields, in order: J gene, V gene, D gene, clone size, CDR3 protein, CDR3 DNA. A D gene is named only where the DNA matches it firmly. Size is omitted from some rows. Given values are once, few, many or a class for expanded clones.

>TRBJ1-1|TRBV7-9|TRBD1|NA
CASSETGKAFF
TGTGCCAGCTCGGAGACAGGGAAAGCTTTCTTT
>TRBJ1-5|TRBV19|TRBD1|NA
CATSGTGNQPQHF
TGTGCCACTTCCGGGACAGGAAATCAGCCCCAGCATTTT
>TRBJ2-1|TRBV15|TRBD1|once
CATSRATGTDGVYNEQFF
TGTGCCACCAGCAGAGCGACCGGGACAGACGGCGTCTACAATGAGCAGTTCTTC
>TRBJ1-5|TRBV30|TRBD1|NA
CAWSQDLGQGRPSNQPRHF
TGTGCCTGGAGTCAGGACCTAGGACAGGGCAGACCTAGCAATCAGCCCCGGCATTTT
>TRBJ2-5|TRBV30|TRBD2|NA
CAWSPGGGETQYF
TGTGCCTGGAGTCCCGGGGGGGGAGAGACCCAGTACTTC
>TRBJ2-1|TRBV19|NA|NA
CASSYRRTRDEQFF
TGTGCCAGTAGCTATCGGAGAACGAGGGATGAGCAGTTCTTC
>TRBJ2-4|TRBV2|TRBD1|NA
CASRTGGNIQYF
TGTGCCAGCAGGACAGGGGGAAACATTCAGTACTTC
>TRBJ2-7|TRBV10-3|NA|NA
CAISESDEQYF
TGTGCCATCAGTGAGTCGGACGAGCAGTACTTC
>TRBJ2-5|TRBV6-6|TRBD1|NA
CASHRGQGETQYF
TGTGCCTCCCACAGGGGCCAGGGGGAGACCCAGTACTTC
>TRBJ2-5|TRBV9|NA|NA
CASSPHPPTGGETQYF
TGTGCCAGCAGCCCGCATCCCCCCACAGGTGGCGAGACCCAGTACTTC
>TRBJ2-7|TRBV9|NA|NA
CASSVSTGFQSYEQYF
TGTGCCAGCAGCGTGTCCACAGGGTTTCAGTCCTACGAGCAGTACTTC
>TRBJ2-7|TRBV13|TRBD1|NA
CASSLASDRDYEQYF
TGTGCCAGCAGCTTAGCCTCGGACAGGGACTACGAGCAGTACTTC
>TRBJ1-5|TRBV18|NA|NA
CASSPTRGQPQHF
TGTGCCAGCTCACCAACCAGAGGCCAGCCCCAGCATTTT
>TRBJ2-7|TRBV5-1|NA|NA
CASSFDQGSNEQYF
TGCGCCAGCAGCTTCGACCAAGGCTCCAACGAGCAGTACTTC
>TRBJ2-5|TRBV5-1|TRBD2|NA
CASSPGLAGGQETQYF
TGCGCCAGCAGCCCGGGACTAGCGGGGGGCCAAGAGACCCAGTACTTC
>TRBJ1-3|TRBV4-2|NA|NA
CASSQRGGSGNTIYF
TGTGCCAGCAGCCAACGTGGGGGGTCTGGAAACACCATATATTTT
>TRBJ1-3|TRBV14|NA|NA
CASSPTWSGNTIYF
TGTGCCAGCAGCCCCACATGGTCTGGAAACACCATATATTTT
>TRBJ1-4|TRBV30|TRBD1|NA
CAFRGQNHEKLFF
TGTGCCTTTAGGGGACAGAATCATGAAAAACTGTTTTTT
>TRBJ2-2|TRBV7-2|NA|NA
CASSASRQGTGELFF
TGTGCCAGCAGCGCCAGTCGCCAGGGCACCGGGGAGCTGTTTTTT
>TRBJ2-5|TRBV5-6|TRBD1|once
CASSPGQPGETQYF
TGTGCCAGCAGCCCGGGACAGCCTGGGGAGACCCAGTACTTC
>TRBJ1-1|TRBV28|NA|NA
CASSFFTREEAFF
TGTGCCAGCAGTTTCTTCACCAGGGAGGAAGCTTTCTTT
>TRBJ2-7|TRBV5-1|TRBD1|NA
CASSPRTGGIYEQYF
TGCGCCAGCAGCCCGAGGACAGGGGGAATCTACGAGCAGTACTTC
>TRBJ2-2|TRBV19|NA|few
CASIGTSANTGELFF
TGTGCCAGTATCGGGACGAGCGCGAACACCGGGGAGCTGTTTTTT
>TRBJ2-5|TRBV9|NA|once
CASSLNQETQYF
TGTGCCAGCAGTCTTAACCAAGAGACCCAGTACTTC
>TRBJ2-2|TRBV7-2|TRBD2|NA
CASSPTTSGNTGELFF
TGTGCCAGCAGCCCAACGACTAGCGGGAACACCGGGGAGCTGTTTTTT
>TRBJ1-1|TRBV10-3|NA|once
CAISGRVNTEAFF
TGTGCCATCAGCGGACGGGTGAACACTGAAGCTTTCTTT
>TRBJ2-3|TRBV30|NA|NA
CAWSVRLNAVTDTQYF
TGTGCCTGGAGTGTACGCCTCAACGCGGTCACAGATACGCAGTATTTT
>TRBJ2-2|TRBV7-9|NA|few
CASSTDSAGELFF
TGTGCCAGCAGCACGGACAGCGCCGGGGAGCTGTTTTTT
>TRBJ2-3|TRBV29-1|TRBD2|few
CSVEDPLAGGTDTQYF
TGCAGCGTTGAAGACCCCCTAGCGGGAGGTACAGATACGCAGTATTTT
>TRBJ2-1|TRBV28|NA|NA
CASSSFERAYNEQFF
TGTGCCAGCAGTTCCTTCGAGCGGGCCTACAATGAGCAGTTCTTC
>TRBJ2-2|TRBV4-2|TRBD1|NA
CASSPQGAAGELFF
TGTGCCAGCAGCCCACAGGGGGCGGCCGGGGAGCTGTTTTTT
>TRBJ2-5|TRBV7-2|TRBD1|NA
CASSVTGQAPQETQYF
TGTGCCAGCAGCGTCACGGGACAGGCGCCCCAAGAGACCCAGTACTTC
>TRBJ2-3|TRBV21-1|NA|NA
CASSKEGRPPDTQYF
TGTGCCAGCAGCAAAGAGGGCCGGCCCCCAGATACGCAGTATTTT
>TRBJ2-1|TRBV7-2|NA|NA
CASSLRGGTYNEQFF
TGTGCCAGCAGCTTAAGGGGGGGCACCTACAATGAGCAGTTCTTC
>TRBJ2-7|TRBV11-2|NA|NA
CASSFLGDEQYF
TGTGCCAGCAGCTTTCTCGGGGACGAGCAGTACTTC
>TRBJ1-1|TRBV28|NA|NA
CASSFWQSTEAFF
TGTGCCAGCAGTTTTTGGCAGTCCACTGAAGCTTTCTTT
>TRBJ2-7|TRBV5-1|NA|NA
CASSQGTGRSPYEQYF
TGCGCCAGCAGCCAAGGGACTGGAAGATCCCCCTACGAGCAGTACTTC
>TRBJ2-2|TRBV10-3|TRBD2|NA
CAIGVLAGSTGELFF
TGTGCCATAGGGGTACTAGCGGGGAGCACCGGGGAGCTGTTTTTT
>TRBJ2-2|TRBV7-3|NA|NA
CASSTAAGELFF
TGTGCCAGCAGCACAGCTGCCGGGGAGCTGTTTTTT
>TRBJ2-3|TRBV27|TRBD1|NA
CASSSPHRTGEDTQYF
TGTGCCAGCAGCTCCCCCCACCGGACAGGGGAAGATACGCAGTATTTT
>TRBJ1-5|TRBV15|NA|few
CATSRALEPQHF
TGTGCCACCAGCAGAGCTTTGGAGCCCCAGCATTTT
>TRBJ2-3|TRBV2|TRBD2|NA
CASSDPSGSIGDTQYF
TGTGCCAGCAGTGACCCTAGCGGGAGCATAGGAGATACGCAGTATTTT
>TRBJ2-5|TRBV9|TRBD1|NA
CASSFRQGIGETQYF
TGTGCCAGCAGCTTCCGACAGGGTATTGGAGAGACCCAGTACTTC
>TRBJ2-7|TRBV5-1|NA|NA
CASSISYRYEQYF
TGCGCCAGCAGCATATCGTACAGATACGAGCAGTACTTC
>TRBJ1-1|TRBV7-2|NA|NA
CASSLDRVDTEAFF
TGTGCCAGCAGCTTAGACAGGGTAGACACTGAAGCTTTCTTT
>TRBJ2-3|TRBV6-1|NA|NA
CASRPDWGWDTQYF
TGTGCCAGCAGACCGGACTGGGGGTGGGATACGCAGTATTTT
>TRBJ1-2|TRBV7-2|TRBD1|NA
CASSLAGTGGVTF
TGTGCCAGCAGCTTAGCTGGGACAGGGGGCGTCACCTTC
>TRBJ2-3|TRBV5-1|TRBD2|NA
CASSSQTSGPRGSTDTQYF
TGCGCCAGCAGCTCGCAAACTAGCGGCCCCCGCGGTTCCACAGATACGCAGTATTTT
>TRBJ2-7|TRBV5-1|NA|NA
CASSSRAGVSEQYF
TGCGCCAGCAGCTCCCGGGCAGGGGTCTCCGAGCAGTACTTC
>TRBJ2-2|TRBV7-3|NA|once
CASSLTGGASTGELFF
TGTGCCAGCAGCTTAACTGGAGGGGCCAGCACCGGGGAGCTGTTTTTT
>TRBJ1-1|TRBV5-6|NA|NA
CASSIMTGGTEAFF
TGTGCCAGCAGCATCATGACAGGCGGGACTGAAGCTTTCTTT
>TRBJ2-1|TRBV7-2|TRBD1|once
CASSHPGQGAHEQFF
TGTGCCAGCAGCCATCCCGGACAGGGGGCCCATGAGCAGTTCTTC
>TRBJ1-2|TRBV18|NA|NA
CASSPPGGPGGYTF
TGTGCCAGCTCACCACCGGGGGGGCCGGGTGGCTACACCTTC